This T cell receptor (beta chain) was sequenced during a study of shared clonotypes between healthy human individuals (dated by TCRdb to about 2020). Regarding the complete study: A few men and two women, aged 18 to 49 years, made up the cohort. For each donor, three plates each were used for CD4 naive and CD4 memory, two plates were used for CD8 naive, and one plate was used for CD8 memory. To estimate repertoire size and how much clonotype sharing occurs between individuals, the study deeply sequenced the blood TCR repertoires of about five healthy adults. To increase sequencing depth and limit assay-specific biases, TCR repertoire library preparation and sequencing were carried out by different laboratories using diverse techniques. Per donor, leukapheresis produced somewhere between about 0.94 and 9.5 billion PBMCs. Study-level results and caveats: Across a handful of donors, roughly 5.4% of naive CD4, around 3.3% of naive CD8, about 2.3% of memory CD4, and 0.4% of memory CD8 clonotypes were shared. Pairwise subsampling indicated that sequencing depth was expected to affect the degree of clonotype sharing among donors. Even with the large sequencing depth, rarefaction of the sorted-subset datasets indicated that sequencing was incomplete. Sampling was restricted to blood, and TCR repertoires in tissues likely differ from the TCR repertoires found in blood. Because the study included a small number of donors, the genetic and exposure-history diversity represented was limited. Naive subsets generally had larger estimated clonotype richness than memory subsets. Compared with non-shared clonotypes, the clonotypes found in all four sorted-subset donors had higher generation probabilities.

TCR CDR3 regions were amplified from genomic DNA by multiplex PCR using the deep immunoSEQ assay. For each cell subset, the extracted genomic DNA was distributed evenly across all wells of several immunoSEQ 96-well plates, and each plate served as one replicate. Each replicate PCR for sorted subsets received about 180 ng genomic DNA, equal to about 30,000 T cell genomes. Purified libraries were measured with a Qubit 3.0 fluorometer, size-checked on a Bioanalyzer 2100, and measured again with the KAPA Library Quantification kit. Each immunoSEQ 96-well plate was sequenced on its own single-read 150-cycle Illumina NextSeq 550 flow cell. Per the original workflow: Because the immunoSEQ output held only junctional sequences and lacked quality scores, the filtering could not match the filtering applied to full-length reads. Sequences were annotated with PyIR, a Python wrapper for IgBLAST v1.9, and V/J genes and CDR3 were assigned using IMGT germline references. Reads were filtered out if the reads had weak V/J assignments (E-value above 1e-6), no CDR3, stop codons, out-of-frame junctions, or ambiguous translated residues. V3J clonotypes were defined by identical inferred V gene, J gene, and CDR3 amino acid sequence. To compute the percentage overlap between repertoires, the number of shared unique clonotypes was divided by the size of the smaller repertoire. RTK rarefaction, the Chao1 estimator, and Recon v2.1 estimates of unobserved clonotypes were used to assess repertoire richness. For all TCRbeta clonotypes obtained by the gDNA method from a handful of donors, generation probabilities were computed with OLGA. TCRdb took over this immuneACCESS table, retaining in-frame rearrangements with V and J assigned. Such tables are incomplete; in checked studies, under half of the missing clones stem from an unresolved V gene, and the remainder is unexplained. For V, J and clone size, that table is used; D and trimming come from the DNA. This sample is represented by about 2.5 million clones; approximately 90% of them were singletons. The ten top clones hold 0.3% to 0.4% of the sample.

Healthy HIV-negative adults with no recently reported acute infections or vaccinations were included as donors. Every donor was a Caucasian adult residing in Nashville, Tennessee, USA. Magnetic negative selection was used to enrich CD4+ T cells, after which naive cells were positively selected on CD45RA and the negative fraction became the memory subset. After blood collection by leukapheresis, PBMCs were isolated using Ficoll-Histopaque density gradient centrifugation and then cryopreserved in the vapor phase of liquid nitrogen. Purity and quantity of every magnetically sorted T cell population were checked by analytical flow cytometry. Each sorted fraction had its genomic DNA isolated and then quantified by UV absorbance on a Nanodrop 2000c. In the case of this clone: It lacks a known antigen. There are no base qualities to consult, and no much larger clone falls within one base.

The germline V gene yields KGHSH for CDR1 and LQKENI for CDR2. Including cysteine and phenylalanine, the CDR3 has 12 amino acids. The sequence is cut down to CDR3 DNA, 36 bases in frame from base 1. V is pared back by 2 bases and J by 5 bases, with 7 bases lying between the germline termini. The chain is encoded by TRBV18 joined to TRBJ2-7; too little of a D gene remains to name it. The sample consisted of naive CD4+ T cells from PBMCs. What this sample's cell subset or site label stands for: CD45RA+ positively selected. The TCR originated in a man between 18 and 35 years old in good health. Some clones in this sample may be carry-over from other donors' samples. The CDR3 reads CASSPIVNEQYF. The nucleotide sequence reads TGTGCCAGCTCACCAATTGTGAACGAGCAGTACTTC.